This TCR beta chain was profiled in a study of identical twins. Broader study findings: Donors were not followed over many years; analysis was cross-sectional. Sequences that were beta out-of-frame showed weaker excess twin sharing. Invariant MAIT and iNKT cells could partly confound zero-insertion analyses.

A template switching step contributed a universal primer site, while unique molecular identifiers were present in the cDNA. TCRdb reprocessed the 5' RACE reads with MiXCR, giving one entry per CDR3 protein. This table has around 1.7 million distinct CDR3 sequences, under 35% appearing once. Regarding this clonotype: What it recognizes is unknown.

The sample comprised cord blood. The sequence was obtained from a newborn girl in good health.

CDR3 residues: CASSQGSLGSYNEQFF. The CDR3, as DNA: TGTGCCAGCAGCCAAGGCTCCCTAGGTTCCTACAATGAGCAGTTCTTC. The chain joins TRBV4-2 to TRBJ2-1, with D unresolved. The CDR3 length is 16 residues. V was clipped by 1 base and J by 1 base, with 11 bases between them. Germline assignment: CDR1 LGHNA and CDR2 YNFKEQ.